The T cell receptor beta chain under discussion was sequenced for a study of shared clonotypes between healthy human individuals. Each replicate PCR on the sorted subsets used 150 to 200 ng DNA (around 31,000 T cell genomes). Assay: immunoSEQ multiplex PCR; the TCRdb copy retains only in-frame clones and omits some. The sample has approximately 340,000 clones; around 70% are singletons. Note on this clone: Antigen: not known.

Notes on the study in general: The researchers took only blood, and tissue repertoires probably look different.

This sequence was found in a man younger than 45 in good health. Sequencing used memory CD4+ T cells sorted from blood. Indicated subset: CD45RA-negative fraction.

The CDR3 is CASNLAVSNQPQHF. The CDR3 nucleotides are TGTGCCAGTAACTTGGCAGTTAGCAATCAGCCCCAGCATTTT. The V call is TRBV19, the J call TRBJ1-5; D call uncertain. The V gene lost 7 bases and the J gene lost 0 bases, with 10 bases spanning the gap. Germline V CDR1 and CDR2: LNHDA, SQIVND (reference sequence). The CDR3 runs 14 residues.